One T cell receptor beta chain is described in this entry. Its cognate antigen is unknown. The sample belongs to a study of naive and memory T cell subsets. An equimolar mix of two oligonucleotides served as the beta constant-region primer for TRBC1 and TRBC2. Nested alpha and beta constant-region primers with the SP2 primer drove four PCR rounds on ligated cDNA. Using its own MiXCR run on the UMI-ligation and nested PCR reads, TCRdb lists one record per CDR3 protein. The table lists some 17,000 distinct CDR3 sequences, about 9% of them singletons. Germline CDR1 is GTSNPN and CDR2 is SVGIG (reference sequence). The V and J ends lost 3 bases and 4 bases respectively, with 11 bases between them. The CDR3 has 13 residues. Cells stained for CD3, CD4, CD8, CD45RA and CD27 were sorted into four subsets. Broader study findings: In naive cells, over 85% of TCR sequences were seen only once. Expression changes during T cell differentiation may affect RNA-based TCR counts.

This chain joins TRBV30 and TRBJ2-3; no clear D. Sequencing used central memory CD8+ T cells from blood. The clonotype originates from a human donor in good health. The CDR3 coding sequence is TGTGCCTGGAGGGGCCTGGGTGCAGATACGCAGTATTTT. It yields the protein CAWRGLGADTQYF.